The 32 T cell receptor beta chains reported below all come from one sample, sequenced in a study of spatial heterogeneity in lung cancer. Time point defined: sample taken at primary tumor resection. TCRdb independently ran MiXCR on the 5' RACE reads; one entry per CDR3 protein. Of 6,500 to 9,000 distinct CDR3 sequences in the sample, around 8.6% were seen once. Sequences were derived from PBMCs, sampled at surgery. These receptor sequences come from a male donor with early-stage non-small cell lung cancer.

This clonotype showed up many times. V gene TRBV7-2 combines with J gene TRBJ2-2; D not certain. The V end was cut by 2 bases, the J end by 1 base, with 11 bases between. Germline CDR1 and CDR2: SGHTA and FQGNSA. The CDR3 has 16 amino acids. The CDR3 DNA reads TGTGCCAGCAGCTTAAGCGTCGGCAGGAACACCGGGGAGCTGTTTTTT. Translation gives CASSLSVGRNTGELFF.

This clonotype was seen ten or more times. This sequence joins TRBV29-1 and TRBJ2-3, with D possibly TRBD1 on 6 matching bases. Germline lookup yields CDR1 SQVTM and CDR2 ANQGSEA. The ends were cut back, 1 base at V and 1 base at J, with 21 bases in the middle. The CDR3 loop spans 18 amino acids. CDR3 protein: CSVEGWWARQEGTDTQYF. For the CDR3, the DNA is TGCAGCGTTGAAGGTTGGTGGGCGAGACAGGAGGGCACAGATACGCAGTATTTT.

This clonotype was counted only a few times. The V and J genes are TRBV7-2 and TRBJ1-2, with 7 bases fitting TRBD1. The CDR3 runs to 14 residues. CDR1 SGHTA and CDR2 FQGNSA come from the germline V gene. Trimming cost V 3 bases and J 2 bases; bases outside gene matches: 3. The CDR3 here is CASSFDRANYGYTF. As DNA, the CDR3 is TGTGCCAGCAGCTTCGACAGGGCAAACTATGGCTACACCTTC.

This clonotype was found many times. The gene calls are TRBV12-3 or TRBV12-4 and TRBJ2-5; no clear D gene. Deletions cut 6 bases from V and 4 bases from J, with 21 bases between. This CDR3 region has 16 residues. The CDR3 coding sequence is TGTGCCAGCAGCCGTACTATGAGATTAACGGGAGAGACCCAGTACTTC. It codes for CASSRTMRLTGETQYF.

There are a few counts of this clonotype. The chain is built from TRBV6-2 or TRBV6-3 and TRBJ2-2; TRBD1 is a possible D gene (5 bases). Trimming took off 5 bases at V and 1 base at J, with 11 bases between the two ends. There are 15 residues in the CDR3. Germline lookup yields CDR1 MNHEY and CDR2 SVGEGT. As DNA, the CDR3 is TGTGCCAGCAGTACCCCGACAGTGAACACCGGGGAGCTGTTTTTT. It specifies CASSTPTVNTGELFF.

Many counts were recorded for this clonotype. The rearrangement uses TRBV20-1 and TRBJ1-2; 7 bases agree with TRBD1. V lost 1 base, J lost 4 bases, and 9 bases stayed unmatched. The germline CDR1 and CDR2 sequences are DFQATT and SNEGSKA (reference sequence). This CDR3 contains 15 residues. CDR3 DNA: TGCAGTGCTAGAGTGGCCGGGACAGCTCTCTATGGCTACACCTTC. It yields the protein CSARVAGTALYGYTF.

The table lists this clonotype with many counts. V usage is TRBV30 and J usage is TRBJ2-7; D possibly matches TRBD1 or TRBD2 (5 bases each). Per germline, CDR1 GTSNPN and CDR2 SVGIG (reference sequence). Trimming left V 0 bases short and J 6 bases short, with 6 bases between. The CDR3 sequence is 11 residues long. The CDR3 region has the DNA TGTGCCTGGAGTGTTGGGGGCGAGCAGTACTTC. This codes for CAWSVGGEQYF.

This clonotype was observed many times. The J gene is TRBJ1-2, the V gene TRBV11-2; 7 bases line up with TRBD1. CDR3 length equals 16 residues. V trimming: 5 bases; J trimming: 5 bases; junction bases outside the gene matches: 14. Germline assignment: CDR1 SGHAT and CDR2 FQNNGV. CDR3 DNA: TGTGCCAGCAGCCTTGACGGACAGGCGGCCTTATATGGCTACACCTTC. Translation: CASSLDGQAALYGYTF.

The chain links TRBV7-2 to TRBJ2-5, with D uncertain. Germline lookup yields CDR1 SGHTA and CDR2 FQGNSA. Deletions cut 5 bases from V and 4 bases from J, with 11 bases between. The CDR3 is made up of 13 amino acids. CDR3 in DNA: TGTGCCAGCAGCCCCACTCGGTCAGAGACCCAGTACTTC. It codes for CASSPTRSETQYF.

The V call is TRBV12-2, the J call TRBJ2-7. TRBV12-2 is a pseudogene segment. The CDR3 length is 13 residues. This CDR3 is CASRSHPTYEQYF. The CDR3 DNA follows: TGTGCAAGTCGCTCGCACCCCACCTACGAGCAGTACTTC.

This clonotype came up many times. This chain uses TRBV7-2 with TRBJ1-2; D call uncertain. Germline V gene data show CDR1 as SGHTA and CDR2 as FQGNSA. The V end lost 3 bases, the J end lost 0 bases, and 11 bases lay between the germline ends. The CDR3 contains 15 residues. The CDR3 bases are TGTGCCAGCAGCTTGGGTTCGAGATCTAACTATGGCTACACCTTC. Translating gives CASSLGSRSNYGYTF.

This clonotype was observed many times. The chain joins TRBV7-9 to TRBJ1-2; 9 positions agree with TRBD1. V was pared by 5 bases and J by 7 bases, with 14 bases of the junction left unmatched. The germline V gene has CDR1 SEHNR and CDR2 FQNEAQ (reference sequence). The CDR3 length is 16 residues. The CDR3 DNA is TGTGCCAGCAGCGCCCTACTCGGGACAGGGTTTGGTGGCTACACCTTC. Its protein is CASSALLGTGFGGYTF.

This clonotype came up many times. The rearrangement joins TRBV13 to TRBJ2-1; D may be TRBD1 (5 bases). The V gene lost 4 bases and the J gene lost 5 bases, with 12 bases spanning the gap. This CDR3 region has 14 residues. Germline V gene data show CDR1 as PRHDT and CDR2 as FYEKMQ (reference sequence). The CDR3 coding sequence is TGTGCCAGCAGCTACGGACACACGGACAATGAGCAGTTCTTC. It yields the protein CASSYGHTDNEQFF.

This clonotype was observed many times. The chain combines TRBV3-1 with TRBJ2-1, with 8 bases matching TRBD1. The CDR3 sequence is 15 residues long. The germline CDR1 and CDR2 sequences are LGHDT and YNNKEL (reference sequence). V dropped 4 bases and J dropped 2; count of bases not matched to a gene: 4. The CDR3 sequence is CASSPGQGTYNEQFF. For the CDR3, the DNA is TGTGCCAGCAGCCCCGGACAGGGAACCTACAATGAGCAGTTCTTC.

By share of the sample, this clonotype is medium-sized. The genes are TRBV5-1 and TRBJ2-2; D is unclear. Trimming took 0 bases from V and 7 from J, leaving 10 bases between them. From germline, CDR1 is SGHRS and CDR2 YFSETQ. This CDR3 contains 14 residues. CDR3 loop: CASSLGQVGGELFF. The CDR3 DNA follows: TGCGCCAGCAGCTTGGGTCAAGTCGGCGGGGAGCTGTTTTTT.

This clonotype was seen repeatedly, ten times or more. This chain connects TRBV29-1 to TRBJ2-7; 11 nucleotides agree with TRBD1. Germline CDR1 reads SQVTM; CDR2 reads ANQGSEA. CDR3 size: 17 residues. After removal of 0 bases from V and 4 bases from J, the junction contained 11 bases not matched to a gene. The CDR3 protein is CSVEEESGTGGLYEQYF. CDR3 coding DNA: TGCAGCGTTGAAGAAGAATCCGGGACAGGGGGTCTTTACGAGCAGTACTTC.

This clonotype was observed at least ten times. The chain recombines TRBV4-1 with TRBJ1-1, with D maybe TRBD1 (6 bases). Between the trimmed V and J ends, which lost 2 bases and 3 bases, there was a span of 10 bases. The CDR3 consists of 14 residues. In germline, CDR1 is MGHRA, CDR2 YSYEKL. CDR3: CASSQTGLDTEAFF. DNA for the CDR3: TGCGCCAGCAGCCAAACAGGGTTGGACACTGAAGCTTTCTTT.

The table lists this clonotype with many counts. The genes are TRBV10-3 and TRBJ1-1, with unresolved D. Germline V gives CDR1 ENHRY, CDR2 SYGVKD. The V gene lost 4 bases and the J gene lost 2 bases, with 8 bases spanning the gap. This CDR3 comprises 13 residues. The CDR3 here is CAISAGRNTEAFF. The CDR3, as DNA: TGTGCCATCAGTGCGGGGAGAAACACTGAAGCTTTCTTT.

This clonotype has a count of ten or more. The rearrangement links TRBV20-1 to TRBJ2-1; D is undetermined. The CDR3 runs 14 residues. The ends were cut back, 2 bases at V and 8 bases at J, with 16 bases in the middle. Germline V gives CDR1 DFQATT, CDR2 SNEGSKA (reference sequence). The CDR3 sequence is CSARPRPMGDEQFF. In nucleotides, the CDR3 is TGCAGTGCTAGACCCCGACCAATGGGCGATGAGCAGTTCTTC.

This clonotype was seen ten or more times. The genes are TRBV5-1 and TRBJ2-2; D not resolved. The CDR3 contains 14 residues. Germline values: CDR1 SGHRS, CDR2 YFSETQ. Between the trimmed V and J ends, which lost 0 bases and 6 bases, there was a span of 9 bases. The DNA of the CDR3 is TGCGCCAGCAGCTTGGTCTGGGGATCCGGGGAGCTGTTTTTT. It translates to CASSLVWGSGELFF.

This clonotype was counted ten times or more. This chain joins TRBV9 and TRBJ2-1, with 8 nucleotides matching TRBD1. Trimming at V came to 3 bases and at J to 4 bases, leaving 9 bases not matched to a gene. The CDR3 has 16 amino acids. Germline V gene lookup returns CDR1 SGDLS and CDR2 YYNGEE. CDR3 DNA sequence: TGTGCCAGCAGCGCCGACAGGGGCTCCAGGTACAATGAGCAGTTCTTC. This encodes CASSADRGSRYNEQFF. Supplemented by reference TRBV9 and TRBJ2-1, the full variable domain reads DSGVTQTPKHLITATGQRVTLRCSPRSGDLSVYWYQQSLDQGLQFLIQYYNGEERAKGNILERFSAQQFPDLHSELNLSSLELGDSALYFCASSADRGSRYNEQFFGPGTRLTVL.

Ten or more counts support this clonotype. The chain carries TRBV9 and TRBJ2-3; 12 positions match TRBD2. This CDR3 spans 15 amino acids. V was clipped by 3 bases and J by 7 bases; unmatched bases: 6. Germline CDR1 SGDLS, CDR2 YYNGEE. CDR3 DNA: TGTGCCAGCAGCGCTCTAGCGGGAGGGCACTATACGCAGTATTTT. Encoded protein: CASSALAGGHYTQYF.

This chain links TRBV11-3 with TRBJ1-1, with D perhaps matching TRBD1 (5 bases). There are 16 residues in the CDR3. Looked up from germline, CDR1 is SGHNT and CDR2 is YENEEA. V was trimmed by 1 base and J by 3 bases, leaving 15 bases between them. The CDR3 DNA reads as TGTGCCAGCAGCTTAGGGCTCAAGGGGAGAGACACTGAAGCTTTCTTT. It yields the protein CASSLGLKGRDTEAFF.

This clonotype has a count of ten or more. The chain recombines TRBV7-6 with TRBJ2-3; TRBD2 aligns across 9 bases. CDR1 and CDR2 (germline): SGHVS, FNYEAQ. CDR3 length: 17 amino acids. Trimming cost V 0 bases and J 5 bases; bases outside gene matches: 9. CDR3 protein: CASSLAVSQREVDTQYF. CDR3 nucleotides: TGTGCCAGCAGCTTAGCGGTCTCCCAGCGGGAGGTAGATACGCAGTATTTT.

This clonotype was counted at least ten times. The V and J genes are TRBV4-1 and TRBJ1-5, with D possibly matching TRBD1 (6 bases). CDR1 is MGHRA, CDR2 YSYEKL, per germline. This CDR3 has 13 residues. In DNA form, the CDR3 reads TGCAAGATAGGGGGTTCGAGCAATCAGCCCCAGCATTTT. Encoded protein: CKIGGSSNQPQHF.

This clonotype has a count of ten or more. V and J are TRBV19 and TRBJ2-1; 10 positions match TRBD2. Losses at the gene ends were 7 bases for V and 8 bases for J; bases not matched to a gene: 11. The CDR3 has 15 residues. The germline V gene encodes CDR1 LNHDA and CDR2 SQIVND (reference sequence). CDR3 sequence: CASTDSGRAAYEQFF. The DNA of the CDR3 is TGTGCCAGTACTGACAGCGGGAGGGCGGCTTATGAGCAGTTCTTC.

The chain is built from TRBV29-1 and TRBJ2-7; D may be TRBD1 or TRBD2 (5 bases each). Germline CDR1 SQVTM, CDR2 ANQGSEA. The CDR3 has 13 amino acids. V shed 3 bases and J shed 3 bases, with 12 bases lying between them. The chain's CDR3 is CSVEVGGYYEQYF. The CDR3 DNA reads TGCAGCGTTGAGGTTGGGGGATACTACGAGCAGTACTTC.

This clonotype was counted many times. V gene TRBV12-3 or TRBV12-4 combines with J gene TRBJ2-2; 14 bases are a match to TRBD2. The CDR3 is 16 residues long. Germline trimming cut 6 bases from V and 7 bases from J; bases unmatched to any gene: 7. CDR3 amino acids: CASRGLAGALDGELFF. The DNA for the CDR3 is TGTGCCAGCAGGGGACTAGCGGGAGCGCTCGACGGGGAGCTGTTTTTT.

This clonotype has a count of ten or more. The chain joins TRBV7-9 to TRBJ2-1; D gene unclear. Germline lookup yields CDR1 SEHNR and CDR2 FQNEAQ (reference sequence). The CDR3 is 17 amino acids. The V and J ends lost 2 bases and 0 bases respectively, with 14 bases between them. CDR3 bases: TGTGCCAGCAGCTTATCGATTGGACGTAGCTCCTACAATGAGCAGTTCTTC. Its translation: CASSLSIGRSSYNEQFF.

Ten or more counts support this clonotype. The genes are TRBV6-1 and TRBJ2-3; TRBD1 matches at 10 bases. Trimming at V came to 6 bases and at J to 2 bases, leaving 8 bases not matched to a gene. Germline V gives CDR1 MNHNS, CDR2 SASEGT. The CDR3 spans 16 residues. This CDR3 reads CASRTAGTGDTDTQYF. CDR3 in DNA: TGTGCCAGCAGAACAGCCGGGACAGGGGACACAGATACGCAGTATTTT.

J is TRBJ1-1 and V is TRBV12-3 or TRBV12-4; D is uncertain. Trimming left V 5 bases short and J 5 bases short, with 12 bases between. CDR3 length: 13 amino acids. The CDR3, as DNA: TGTGCCAGCAGTCAGGAGGATCGGACTGAAGCTTTCTTT. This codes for CASSQEDRTEAFF.

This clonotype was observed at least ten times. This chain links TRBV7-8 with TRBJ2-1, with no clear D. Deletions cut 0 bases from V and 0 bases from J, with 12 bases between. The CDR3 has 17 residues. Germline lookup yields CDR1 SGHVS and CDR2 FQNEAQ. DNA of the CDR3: TGTGCCAGCAGCTTAGCGATCGTAGGGTACTCCTACAATGAGCAGTTCTTC. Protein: CASSLAIVGYSYNEQFF.